This is a list of T cell receptor beta chains from one sample in a study of graft-versus-host responses after intestinal transplantation. The assay was immunoSEQ multiplex PCR, and TCRdb's table has in-frame clones only and misses some. Found here are fewer than 100,000 clones, more than 75% of them singletons; the top ten hold more than 1.4%. This specimen was PBMCs, taken 255 days after intestinal transplant. Receptor source: a human patient who received an intestinal transplant, so some T cells may come from the graft donor. Both conserved end residues are part of each CDR3. A D gene is named only where the DNA matches it firmly. Clone size is shown for a subset of rows, as once, few, many or a class of expanded clone.

clone size	V gene	J gene	D gene	CDR3 DNA	CDR3 protein
-	TRBV7-9	TRBJ2-5	TRBD2	TGTGCCAGCAGCTTAGGACTAGCGGGAGTTGAGACCCAGTACTTC	CASSLGLAGVETQYF
-	TRBV27	TRBJ1-5	TRBD1	TGTGCCAGCAAAACCGGGACAGGGGTTCAGCCCCAGCATTTT	CASKTGTGVQPQHF
-	TRBV7-2	TRBJ2-2	-	TGTGCCAGCAGCTTAACCGGGACTGGCACCGGGGAGCTGTTTTTT	CASSLTGTGTGELFF
once	TRBV5-6	TRBJ2-1	TRBD2	TGTGCCAGCAGCCGTACCCCTAGCGGAGCCCGCTACAATGAGCAGTTCTTC	CASSRTPSGARYNEQFF
-	TRBV10-1	TRBJ2-6	-	TGCGCCAGCGAGGGTGGACGGTGGGGGGCCAACGTCCTGACTTTC	CASEGGRWGANVLTF
-	TRBV28	TRBJ2-3	-	TGTGCCAGCAGCCAGGATGATACGCAGTATTTT	CASSQDDTQYF
-	TRBV28	TRBJ2-2	TRBD2	TGTGCCAGCAGTTTATGGGGACTAGCGGACCTCACCGGGGAGCTGTTTTTT	CASSLWGLADLTGELFF
-	TRBV15	TRBJ1-4	-	TGTGCCACCAGCGGGGAGGGAGGGGCGCAAGATGAAAAACTGTTTTTT	CATSGEGGAQDEKLFF
few	TRBV7-6	TRBJ1-1	-	TGTGCCAGCAGCTTAGACAGGAACACTGAAGCTTTCTTT	CASSLDRNTEAFF
once	TRBV27	TRBJ2-7	TRBD2	TGTGCCAGCAGTTCCCCTTCTAGCGGTACCTACGAGCAGTACTTC	CASSSPSSGTYEQYF
-	TRBV5-1	TRBJ1-5	TRBD1	TGCGCCAGCAGCCCTGCCGGGACAGATAATCAGCCCCAGCATTTT	CASSPAGTDNQPQHF
few	TRBV19	TRBJ2-1	-	TGTGCCAGTAGTCTCCAGGGGGGAGGGAATGAGCAGTTCTTC	CASSLQGGGNEQFF
-	TRBV5-4	TRBJ1-2	-	TGTGCCAGCAGCTTGGGGGACAACAATAACTATGGCTACACCTTC	CASSLGDNNNYGYTF
once	TRBV5-5	TRBJ1-2	-	TGTGCCAGCAGACGGGGACACGACTATGGCTACACCTTC	CASRRGHDYGYTF
-	TRBV7-9	TRBJ1-2	-	TGTGCCAGCAGCCCCCACCGAGGGGGTGGCTACACCTTC	CASSPHRGGGYTF
-	TRBV6-4	TRBJ2-3	-	TGTGCCAGCCGGGACAACACAGATACGCAGTATTTT	CASRDNTDTQYF
once	TRBV28	TRBJ1-5	TRBD1	TGTGCCAGCAGTTTCGGGGACAGGGACGGTCAGCCCCAGCATTTT	CASSFGDRDGQPQHF
-	TRBV27	TRBJ1-3	-	TGTGCCAGCAGAGCGATGACAGGTTCCTCTGGAAACACCATATATTTT	CASRAMTGSSGNTIYF
-	TRBV19	TRBJ1-6	-	TGTGCCAGTAGAGTCGTGGGGGCGGATTCACCCCTCCACTTT	CASRVVGADSPLHF
-	TRBV5-6	TRBJ1-2	-	TGTGCCAGCAGCCCCATAACAGGGACTGGTGGCTACACCTTC	CASSPITGTGGYTF
-	TRBV27	TRBJ1-3	-	TGTGCCAGCAGTTTGGGGGGGTCCTCTGGAAACACCATATATTTT	CASSLGGSSGNTIYF
-	TRBV6-1	TRBJ1-1	-	TGTGCCAGCACCTATGGGGGGACTGAAGCTTTCTTT	CASTYGGTEAFF
-	TRBV6-1	TRBJ1-1	-	TGTGCCAGCAGGGCGGTGGGGGTTTACACTGAAGCTTTCTTT	CASRAVGVYTEAFF
once	TRBV19	TRBJ1-5	-	TGTGCCAGTGTCGACGGAAAAACGCCTAGCCAGCCCCAGCATTTT	CASVDGKTPSQPQHF
-	TRBV2	TRBJ2-7	TRBD2	TGTGCCAGCAAGGTCAGCGCGGGAGCGAGCTCCTACGAGCAGTACTTC	CASKVSAGASSYEQYF
-	TRBV12-5	TRBJ1-1	-	TGTGCTAGTGGTTTGAAGAACACTGAAGCTTTCTTT	CASGLKNTEAFF
-	TRBV6-5	TRBJ1-4	-	TGTGCCAGCAAGGAGGGAATAGATAGGAAACTGTTTTTT	CASKEGIDRKLFF
-	TRBV10-2	TRBJ2-7	-	TGCGCCAGCAGAACCAAGGGCAGCTCCTACGAGCAGTACTTC	CASRTKGSSYEQYF
-	TRBV15	TRBJ2-7	TRBD1	TGTGCCACCAGCAGAGGGACAGGGCCTAACTACGAGCAGTACTTC	CATSRGTGPNYEQYF
-	TRBV9	TRBJ2-2	-	TGTGCCAGCAGCGGCCAGGCGGGGGGGGAGCTGTTTTTT	CASSGQAGGELFF
-	TRBV19	TRBJ2-1	TRBD1	TGTGCCAGTGGACAGGGAGGTGAGCAGTTCTTC	CASGQGGEQFF
-	TRBV25-1	TRBJ1-5	-	TGTGCCAGCAGTGAACAATGGGATCAGCCCCAGCATTTT	CASSEQWDQPQHF
-	TRBV27	TRBJ2-3	-	TGTGCCAGCAGTGAAACAGGGTGGGCAGATACGCAGTATTTT	CASSETGWADTQYF
-	TRBV10-3	TRBJ2-2	TRBD1	TGTGCCATCAGCGGACAGGGGGCGGACACCGGGGAGCTGTTTTTT	CAISGQGADTGELFF
-	TRBV19	TRBJ2-7	-	TGTGCCAGTAGTATTAGAGGGCTCAACGAGCAGTACTTC	CASSIRGLNEQYF
-	TRBV5-1	TRBJ2-3	TRBD2	TGCGCCAGCAGCTTGGGGGGACTAGCGAGCACAGATACGCAGTATTTT	CASSLGGLASTDTQYF
-	TRBV11-2	TRBJ1-2	-	TGTGCCAGCAGCTTAGGGGGAGACTATGGCTACACCTTC	CASSLGGDYGYTF
-	TRBV4-1	TRBJ2-7	-	TGCGCCAGCAGCCAAGATTCCCCTCCCGGGACCTACGAGCAGTACTTC	CASSQDSPPGTYEQYF
-	TRBV5-1	TRBJ2-5	TRBD1	TGCGCCAGCAGCTTGGGATACGGACAGGGCCAAGAGACCCAGTACTTC	CASSLGYGQGQETQYF
-	TRBV15	TRBJ2-2	TRBD2	TGTGCCACCAGCAGAGAAAGAATAGCGGGGCTCACCGGGGAGCTGTTTTTT	CATSRERIAGLTGELFF
-	TRBV5-5	TRBJ1-6	-	TGTGCCAGCAGCCCTCGTTCGGGGTCATTGACAGACCTCATCCACTTT	CASSPRSGSLTDLIHF
-	TRBV10-1	TRBJ2-5	-	TGCGCCAGCAGTGAGGGGCAGGGAGCCGGTGGTCGGAGGGAGACCCAGTACTTC	CASSEGQGAGGRRETQYF
once	TRBV5-4	TRBJ2-3	-	TGTGCCAGCACCCAAGGGGGTCGGGGGGCTCGCACAGATACGCAGTATTTT	CASTQGGRGARTDTQYF